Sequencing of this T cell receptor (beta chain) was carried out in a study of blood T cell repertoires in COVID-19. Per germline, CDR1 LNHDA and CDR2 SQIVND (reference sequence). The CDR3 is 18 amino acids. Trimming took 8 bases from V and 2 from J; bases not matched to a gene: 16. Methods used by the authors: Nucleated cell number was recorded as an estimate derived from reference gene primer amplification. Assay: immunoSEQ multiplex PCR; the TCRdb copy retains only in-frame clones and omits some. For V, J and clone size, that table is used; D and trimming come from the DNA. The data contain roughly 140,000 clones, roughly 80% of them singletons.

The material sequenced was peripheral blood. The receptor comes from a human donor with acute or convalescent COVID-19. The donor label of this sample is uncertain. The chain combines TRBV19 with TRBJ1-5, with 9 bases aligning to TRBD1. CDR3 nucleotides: TGTGCCAGTTCATCGGGACAGGGACGGGGAGGTGGCAATCAGCCCCAGCATTTT. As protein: CASSSGQGRGGGNQPQHF.